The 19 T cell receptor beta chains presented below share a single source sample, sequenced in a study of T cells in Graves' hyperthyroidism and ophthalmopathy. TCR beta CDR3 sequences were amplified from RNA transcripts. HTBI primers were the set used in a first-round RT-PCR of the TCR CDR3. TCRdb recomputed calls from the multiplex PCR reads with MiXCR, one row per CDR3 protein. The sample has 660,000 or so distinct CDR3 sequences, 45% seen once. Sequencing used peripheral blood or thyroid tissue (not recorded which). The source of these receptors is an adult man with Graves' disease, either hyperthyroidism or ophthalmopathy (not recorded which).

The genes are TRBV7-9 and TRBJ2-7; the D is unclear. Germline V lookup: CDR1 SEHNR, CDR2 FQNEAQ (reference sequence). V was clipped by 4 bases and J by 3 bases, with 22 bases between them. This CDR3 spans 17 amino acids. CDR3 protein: CASSSITFRRKDYEQYF. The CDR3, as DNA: TGTGCCAGCAGCTCGATTACCTTTCGACGGAAAGACTACGAGCAGTACTTC.

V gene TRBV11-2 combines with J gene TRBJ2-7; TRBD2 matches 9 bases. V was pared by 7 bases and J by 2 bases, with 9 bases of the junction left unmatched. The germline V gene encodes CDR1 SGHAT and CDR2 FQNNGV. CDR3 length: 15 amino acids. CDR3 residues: CASNQSGGHPYEQYF. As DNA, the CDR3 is TGTGCCAGCAACCAAAGCGGGGGGCACCCCTACGAGCAGTACTTC.

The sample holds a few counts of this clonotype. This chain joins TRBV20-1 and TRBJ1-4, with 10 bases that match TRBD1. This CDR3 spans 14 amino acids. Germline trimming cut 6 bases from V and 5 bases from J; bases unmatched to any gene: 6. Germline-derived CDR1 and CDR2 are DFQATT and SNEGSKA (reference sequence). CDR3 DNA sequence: TGCAGTGCCACCAGACAGGGGGCGAATGAAAAACTGTTTTTT. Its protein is CSATRQGANEKLFF.

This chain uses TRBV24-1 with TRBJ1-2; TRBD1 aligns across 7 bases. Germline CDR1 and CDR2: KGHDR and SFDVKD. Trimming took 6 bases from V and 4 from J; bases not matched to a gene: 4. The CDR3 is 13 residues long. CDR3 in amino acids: CATSWAGGYGYTF. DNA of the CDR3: TGTGCCACCAGTTGGGCAGGGGGCTATGGCTACACCTTC.

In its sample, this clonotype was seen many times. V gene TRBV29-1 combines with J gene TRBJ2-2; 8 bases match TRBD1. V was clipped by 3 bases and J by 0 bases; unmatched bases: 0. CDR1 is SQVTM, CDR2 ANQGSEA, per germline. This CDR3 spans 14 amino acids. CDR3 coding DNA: TGCAGCGTTGAGGACAGGGCGAACACCGGGGAGCTGTTTTTT. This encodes CSVEDRANTGELFF.

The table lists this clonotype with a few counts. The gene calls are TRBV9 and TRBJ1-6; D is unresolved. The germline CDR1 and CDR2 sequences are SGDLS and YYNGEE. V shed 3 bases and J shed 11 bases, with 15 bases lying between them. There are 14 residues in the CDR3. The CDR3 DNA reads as TGTGCCAGCAGCGGAGGACTGGGAGTAACACCCCTCCACTTT. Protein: CASSGGLGVTPLHF.

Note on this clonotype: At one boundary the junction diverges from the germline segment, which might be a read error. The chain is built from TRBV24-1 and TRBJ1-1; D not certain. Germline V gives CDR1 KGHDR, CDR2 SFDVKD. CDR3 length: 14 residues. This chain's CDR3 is CASSESGQGTEAFF. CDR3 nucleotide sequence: TGTGCCAGCAGTGAATCGGGTCAAGGAACTGAAGCTTTCTTT.

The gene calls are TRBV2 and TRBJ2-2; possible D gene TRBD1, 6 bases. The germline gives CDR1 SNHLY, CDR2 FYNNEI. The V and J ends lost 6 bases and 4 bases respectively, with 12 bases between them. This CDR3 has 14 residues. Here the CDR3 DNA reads TGTGCCAGCAGGTACCCAGGGGTCACCGGGGAGCTGTTTTTT. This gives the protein CASRYPGVTGELFF.

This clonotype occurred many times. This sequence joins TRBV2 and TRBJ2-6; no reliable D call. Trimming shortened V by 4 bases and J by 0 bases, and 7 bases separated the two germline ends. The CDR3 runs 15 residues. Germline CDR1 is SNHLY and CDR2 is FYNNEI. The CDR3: CASSAYTSGANVLTF. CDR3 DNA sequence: TGTGCCAGCAGTGCGTACACCTCTGGGGCCAACGTCCTGACTTTC.

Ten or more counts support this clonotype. The CDR3 nucleotides read TGCAGTGCTAGAGATTCAGGGAGTCCACGCTCCTACGAGCAGTACTTC. Protein product: CSARDSGSPRSYEQYF. The chain recombines TRBV20-1 with TRBJ2-7; the D call may be TRBD1 or TRBD2 (5 bases each). Deletions cut 0 bases from V and 0 bases from J, with 15 bases between. This CDR3 comprises 16 residues. Per the germline V gene, CDR1 is DFQATT and CDR2 is SNEGSKA (reference sequence).

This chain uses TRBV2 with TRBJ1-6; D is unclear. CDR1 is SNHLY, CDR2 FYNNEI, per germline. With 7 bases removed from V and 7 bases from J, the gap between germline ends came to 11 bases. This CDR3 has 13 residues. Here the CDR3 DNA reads TGTGCCAGCACCTTTTCGGCGAATTCACCCCTCCACTTT. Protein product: CASTFSANSPLHF.

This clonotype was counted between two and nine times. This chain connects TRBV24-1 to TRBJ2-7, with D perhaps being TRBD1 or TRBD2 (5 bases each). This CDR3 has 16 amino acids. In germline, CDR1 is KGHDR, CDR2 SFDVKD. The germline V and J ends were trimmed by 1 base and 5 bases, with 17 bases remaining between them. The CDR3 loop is CATSDLTGTLGHEQYF. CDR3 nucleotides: TGTGCCACCAGTGATTTAACCGGGACCCTTGGTCACGAGCAGTACTTC.

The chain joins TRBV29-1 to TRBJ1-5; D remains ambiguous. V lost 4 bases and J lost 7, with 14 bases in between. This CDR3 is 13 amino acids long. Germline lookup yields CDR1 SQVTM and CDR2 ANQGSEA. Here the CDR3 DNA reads TGCAGCGTTGCGGAGGCGGGGAACCAGCCCCAGCATTTT. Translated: CSVAEAGNQPQHF.

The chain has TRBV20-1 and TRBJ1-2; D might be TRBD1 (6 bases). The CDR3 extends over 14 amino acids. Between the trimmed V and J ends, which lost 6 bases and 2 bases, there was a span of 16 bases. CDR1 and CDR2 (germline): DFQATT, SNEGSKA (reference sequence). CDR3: CSAKQGASNYGYTF. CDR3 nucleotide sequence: TGCAGTGCCAAACAGGGCGCGAGCAACTATGGCTACACCTTC.

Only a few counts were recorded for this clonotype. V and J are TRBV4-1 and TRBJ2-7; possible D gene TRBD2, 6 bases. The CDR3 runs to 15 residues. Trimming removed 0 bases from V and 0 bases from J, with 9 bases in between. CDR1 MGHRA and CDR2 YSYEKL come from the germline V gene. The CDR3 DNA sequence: TGCGCCAGCAGCCAAGAACGGGGGAACTCCTACGAGCAGTACTTC. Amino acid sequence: CASSQERGNSYEQYF.

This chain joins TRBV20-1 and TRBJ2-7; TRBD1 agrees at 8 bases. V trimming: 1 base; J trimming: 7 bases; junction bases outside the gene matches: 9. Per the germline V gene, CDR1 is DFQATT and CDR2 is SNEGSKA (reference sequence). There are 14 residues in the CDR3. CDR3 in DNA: TGCAGTGCTAGAGGGGCAGGGGGCGCGAGGGAGCAGTACTTC. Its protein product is CSARGAGGAREQYF.

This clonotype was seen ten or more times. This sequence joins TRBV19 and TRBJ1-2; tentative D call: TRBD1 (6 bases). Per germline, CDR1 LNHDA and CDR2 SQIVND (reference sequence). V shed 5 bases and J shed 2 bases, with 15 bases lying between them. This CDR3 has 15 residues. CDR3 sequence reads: CASSGRDGQNYGYTF. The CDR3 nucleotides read TGTGCCAGTAGTGGCCGGGACGGACAGAACTATGGCTACACCTTC.

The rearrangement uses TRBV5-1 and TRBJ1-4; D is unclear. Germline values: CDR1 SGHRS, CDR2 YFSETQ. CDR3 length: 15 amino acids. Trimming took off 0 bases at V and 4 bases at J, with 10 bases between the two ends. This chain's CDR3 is CASSLGGEVNEKLFF. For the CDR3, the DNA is TGCGCCAGCAGCTTGGGCGGGGAAGTTAATGAAAAACTGTTTTTT. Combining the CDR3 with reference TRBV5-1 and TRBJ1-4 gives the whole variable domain KAGVTQTPRYLIKTRGQQVTLSCSPISGHRSVSWYQQTPGQGLQFLFEYFSETQRNKGNFPGRFSGRQFSNSRSEMNVSTLELGDSALYLCASSLGGEVNEKLFFGSGTQLSVL.

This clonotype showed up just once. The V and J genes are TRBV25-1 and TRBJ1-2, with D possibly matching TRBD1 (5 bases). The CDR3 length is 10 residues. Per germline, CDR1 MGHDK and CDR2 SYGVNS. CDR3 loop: CARQIYGYTF. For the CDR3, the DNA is TGTGCTAGACAGATATATGGCTACACCTTC.